The T cell receptor (beta chain) under discussion was sequenced for a study of T cell responses to AZD1222 COVID-19 vaccine. Whole-study findings and limits: Reports say nearly half of spike-specific TCRs go after unmutated variant regions.

Assay used: immunoSEQ multiplex PCR; TCRdb lists only in-frame clones, some missing. The table has roughly 140,000 clones, approximately 89% seen once. In regard to this clone: What it binds is unknown.

Trimming stripped 3 bases from V and 4 bases from J, with 12 bases between. Germline CDR1 MGHDK, CDR2 SYGVNS. The CDR3 is 14 residues long. The TCR was taken from an adult in good health. The chain carries TRBV25-1 and TRBJ1-1, with unresolved D. Here the sequenced sample was peripheral blood, taken on day 0 of AZD1222 vaccination. CDR3 DNA: TGTGCCAGCAGTGATTCCGACAAAGGCACTGAAGCTTTCTTT. Encoded protein: CASSDSDKGTEAFF.